The present entry profiles one T cell receptor (beta chain) with its context. PCR used 60 Vbeta primers and 13 Jbeta primers. Measured with immunoSEQ multiplex PCR; TCRdb has only the in-frame clones, and not every one. The table has some 130,000 clones, 85% to 90% seen once. The sample comes from a study of cytomegalovirus exposure and HLA in healthy donors. The CDR3 has 11 residues. Germline V gives CDR1 DFQATT, CDR2 SNEGSKA (reference sequence). V lost 6 bases to trimming and J lost 6 bases, with 9 bases between them. Sample: PBMCs. This clonotype originated in a woman aged 25 to 45 in good health and CMV-seropositive. This chain joins TRBV20-1 and TRBJ2-1, with D possibly being TRBD2 (5 bases). The CDR3 spells CSATIRNEQFF. The CDR3, as DNA: TGCAGTGCGACTATTCGCAATGAGCAGTTCTTC.